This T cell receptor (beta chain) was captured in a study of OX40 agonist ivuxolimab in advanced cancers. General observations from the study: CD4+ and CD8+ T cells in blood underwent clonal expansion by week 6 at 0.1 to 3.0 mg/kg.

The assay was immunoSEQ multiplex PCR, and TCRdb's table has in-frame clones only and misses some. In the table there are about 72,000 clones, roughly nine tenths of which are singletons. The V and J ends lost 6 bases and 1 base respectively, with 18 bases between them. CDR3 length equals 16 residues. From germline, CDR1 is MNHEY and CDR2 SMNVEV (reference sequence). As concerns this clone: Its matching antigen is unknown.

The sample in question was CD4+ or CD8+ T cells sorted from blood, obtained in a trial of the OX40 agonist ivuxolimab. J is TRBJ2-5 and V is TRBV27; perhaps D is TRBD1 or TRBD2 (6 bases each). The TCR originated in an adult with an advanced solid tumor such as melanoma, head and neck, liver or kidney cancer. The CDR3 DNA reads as TGTGCCAGCAGAAACGCAGGGGACTCCTTCCAAGAGACCCAGTACTTC. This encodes CASRNAGDSFQETQYF.